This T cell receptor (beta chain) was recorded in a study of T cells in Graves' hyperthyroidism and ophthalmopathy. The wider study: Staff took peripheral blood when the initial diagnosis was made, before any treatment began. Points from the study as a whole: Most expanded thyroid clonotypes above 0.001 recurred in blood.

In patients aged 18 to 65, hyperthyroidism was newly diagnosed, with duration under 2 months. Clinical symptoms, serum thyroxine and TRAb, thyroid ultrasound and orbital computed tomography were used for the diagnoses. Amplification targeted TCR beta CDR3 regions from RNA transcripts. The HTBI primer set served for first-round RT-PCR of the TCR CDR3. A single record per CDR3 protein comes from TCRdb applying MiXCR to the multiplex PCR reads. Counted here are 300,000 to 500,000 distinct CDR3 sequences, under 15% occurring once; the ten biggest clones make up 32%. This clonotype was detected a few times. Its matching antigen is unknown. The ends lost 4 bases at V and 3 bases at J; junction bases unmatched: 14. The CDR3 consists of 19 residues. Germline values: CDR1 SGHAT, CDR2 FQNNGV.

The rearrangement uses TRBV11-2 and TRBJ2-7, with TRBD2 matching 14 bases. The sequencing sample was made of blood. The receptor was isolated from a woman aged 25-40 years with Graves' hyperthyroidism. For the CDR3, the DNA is TGTGCCAGCAGCTCTCCCCGACTAGCGGGAGGGCCTCTCCACTACGAGCAGTACTTC. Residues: CASSSPRLAGGPLHYEQYF.